Listed below are T cell receptor beta chains from one sample, sequenced in a study of cytomegalovirus exposure and HLA in healthy donors. TCRdb's table, derived via immunoSEQ multiplex PCR, lists solely in-frame clones and lacks some. This table has about 220,000 clones, over 70% appearing once. Sequencing was performed on PBMCs. These receptors originate from a woman between 25 and 40 years old in good health and CMV-seropositive. The CDR3 runs from the conserved cysteine through the conserved F or W. The D gene is left open where the match is weak. Clone size, where shown, is once, few, many, or a class for clones that have expanded.

v_call	j_call	clone_size	d_call	cdr3_aa	cdr3_nt
TRBV7-6	TRBJ2-7	.	.	CASSPRTEVDEQYF	TGTGCCAGCAGCCCGAGGACGGAGGTCGACGAGCAGTACTTC
TRBV28	TRBJ2-3	.	TRBD2	CASSRSGLAGGTDTQYF	TGTGCCAGCAGCCGTTCGGGACTAGCGGGAGGCACAGATACGCAGTATTTT
TRBV2	TRBJ2-5	.	.	CASNGGPEETQYF	TGTGCCAGCAATGGGGGACCGGAAGAGACCCAGTACTTC
TRBV5-4	TRBJ1-1	.	TRBD1	CASSLDRGGEAFF	TGTGCCAGCAGCCTCGACAGGGGTGGTGAAGCTTTCTTT
TRBV18	TRBJ1-2	few	TRBD1	CASSPFKTGEKDGYTF	TGTGCCAGCTCACCATTCAAGACAGGGGAAAAGGATGGCTACACCTTC
TRBV7-3	TRBJ2-7	.	TRBD2	CASSLAGGLNLYEQYF	TGTGCCAGCAGCTTAGCGGGAGGGTTAAACCTCTACGAGCAGTACTTC
TRBV11-2	TRBJ2-7	.	TRBD1	CASSLGQGREQYF	TGTGCCAGCAGCTTGGGACAGGGTAGGGAGCAGTACTTC
TRBV27	TRBJ2-2	.	.	CASSLSVQGPFHVELFF	TGTGCCAGCAGTTTATCTGTCCAGGGGCCCTTCCACGTAGAGCTGTTTTTT
TRBV18	TRBJ2-1	.	TRBD2	CASSPPGLATYNEQFF	TGTGCCAGCTCGCCACCGGGACTAGCGACCTACAATGAGCAGTTCTTC
TRBV25-1	TRBJ1-3	.	.	CASSPTDRGGNTIYF	TGTGCCAGCAGCCCTACCGACAGAGGTGGAAACACCATATATTTT
TRBV30	TRBJ1-2	.	TRBD1	CAWSHLRDSYGYTF	TGTGCCTGGAGCCACCTTAGGGACAGTTATGGCTACACCTTC
TRBV7-3	TRBJ2-1	.	.	CASSPGQVVEQFF	TGTGCCAGCAGCCCCGGACAAGTAGTTGAGCAGTTCTTC
TRBV6-1	TRBJ1-5	.	.	CASSPRPLGNQPQHF	TGTGCCAGCAGTCCCCGGCCCCTCGGCAATCAGCCCCAGCATTTT
TRBV7-2	TRBJ1-2	few	.	CASSHGAVPYGYTF	TGTGCCAGCAGCCACGGGGCGGTCCCCTATGGCTACACCTTC
TRBV30	TRBJ1-4	.	.	CAWSATEKLFF	TGTGCCTGGAGTGCCACCGAAAAACTGTTTTTT
TRBV6-5	TRBJ2-1	.	TRBD2	CASIGGTRYNEQFF	TGTGCCAGTATCGGGGGGACTCGCTACAATGAGCAGTTCTTC
TRBV7-3	TRBJ2-7	few	TRBD1	CASSPCQGAATYEQYF	TGTGCCAGCAGCCCCTGCCAGGGGGCCGCCACCTACGAGCAGTACTTC
TRBV6-1	TRBJ1-1	.	.	CAAGEMNTEAFF	TGTGCTGCGGGGGAAATGAACACTGAAGCTTTCTTT
TRBV13	TRBJ2-1	.	TRBD2	CASQSGTSGEEQFF	TGTGCCAGTCAATCCGGGACTAGCGGAGAAGAGCAGTTCTTC
TRBV9	TRBJ2-1	.	TRBD1	CASSVSQGQGTYNEQFF	TGTGCCAGCAGCGTATCCCAGGGACAGGGGACCTACAATGAGCAGTTCTTC
TRBV29-1	TRBJ1-2	.	.	CSVEVGEGGYTF	TGCAGCGTTGAAGTTGGAGAAGGTGGCTACACCTTC
TRBV5-4	TRBJ1-2	.	.	CASSLVGDERVYGYTF	TGTGCCAGCAGCTTGGTGGGGGACGAGAGGGTCTATGGCTACACCTTC
TRBV29-1	TRBJ2-7	few	TRBD2	CSAAPAAGTYEQYF	TGCAGCGCCGCCCCGGCAGCGGGGACCTACGAGCAGTACTTC
TRBV2	TRBJ2-1	.	TRBD1	CASSVPGTDHNEQFF	TGTGCCAGCAGCGTACCCGGGACAGATCACAATGAGCAGTTCTTC
TRBV4-1	TRBJ2-7	.	TRBD2	CASSFQGSGRSPYEQYF	TGCGCCAGCAGCTTTCAAGGGAGCGGGAGAAGCCCCTACGAGCAGTACTTC
TRBV27	TRBJ2-2	.	.	CASSLTVRGELFF	TGTGCCAGCAGTTTAACAGTGAGGGGGGAGCTGTTTTTT
TRBV5-4	TRBJ2-1	many	.	CASSGDWNEQFF	TGTGCCAGCAGCGGTGACTGGAATGAGCAGTTCTTC
TRBV19	TRBJ1-2	.	.	CASSIAPRGGYTF	TGTGCCAGTAGTATAGCGCCACGGGGGGGCTACACCTTC
TRBV25-1	TRBJ2-5	.	.	CASSERAEEETQYF	TGTGCCAGCAGTGAAAGGGCGGAGGAAGAGACCCAGTACTTC
TRBV30	TRBJ2-7	.	.	CAWSWTVSYEQYF	TGTGCCTGGAGCTGGACAGTTTCCTACGAGCAGTACTTC
TRBV6-5	TRBJ1-2	.	TRBD1	CASSDSTGGGYTF	TGTGCCAGCAGTGACTCGACAGGGGGCGGCTACACCTTC
TRBV6-5	TRBJ1-2	.	.	CATRQYINYGYTF	TGTGCCACCCGACAGTACATTAACTATGGCTACACCTTC
TRBV20-1	TRBJ1-2	.	.	CSARHGYTF	TGCAGTGCTAGACATGGCTACACCTTC
TRBV7-8	TRBJ2-6	.	.	CASSLVYSGANVLTF	TGTGCCAGCAGCCTTGTGTACTCTGGGGCCAACGTCCTGACTTTC
TRBV7-9	TRBJ1-1	.	TRBD1	CASSSSGTGDTEAFF	TGTGCCAGCAGCTCCTCCGGGACAGGGGATACTGAAGCTTTCTTT
TRBV25-1	TRBJ2-3	.	TRBD2	CASSFAGLNTDTQYF	TGTGCCAGCAGTTTTGCGGGACTAAACACAGATACGCAGTATTTT